The rows below give T cell receptor beta chains drawn from one sample of a study of multiple sclerosis patients with progressive multifocal leukoencephalopathy. Method: immunoSEQ multiplex PCR; TCRdb's copy keeps in-frame clones and lacks some. The sample includes 25,000 to 30,000 clones, 70% to 90% seen only once; the top ten take around 0.96%. The sample taken for sequencing was PBMCs. The receptors were sampled from a human donor with multiple sclerosis. Both conserved end residues are part of each CDR3. The D gene is left open where the match is weak. The listing skips clone size in some rows; elsewhere it reads once, few, many or a size class.

J gene | CDR3 length | clone size | V gene | D gene | CDR3 DNA | CDR3 protein
TRBJ1-4 | 15 | few | TRBV4-3 | . | TGCGCCAGCAGCCCATCAAGTGCGGGGGACGGAAAACTGTTTTTT | CASSPSSAGDGKLFF
TRBJ2-5 | 13 | . | TRBV10-1 | . | TGCGCCAGCAGTGAGGGAGGGTACGAGACCCAGTACTTC | CASSEGGYETQYF
TRBJ1-2 | 13 | . | TRBV6-5 | . | TGCGCCAGCAGTACTTACGCACGGGGGGGCTACACCTTC | CASSTYARGGYTF
TRBJ2-3 | 13 | . | TRBV30 | . | TGTGCCTGGAGACCAGGGGTCACAGATACGCAGTATTTT | CAWRPGVTDTQYF
TRBJ1-2 | 14 | . | TRBV30 | . | TGTGCCTGGAGTGTAGAGCTAAGGACAGATGGCTACACCTTC | CAWSVELRTDGYTF
TRBJ2-7 | 13 | . | TRBV19 | . | TGTGCCACCTCAGACAGAGACTCCTACGAGCAGTACTTC | CATSDRDSYEQYF
TRBJ1-4 | 14 | once | TRBV18 | . | TGTGCCAGCTCACCTGACATGGCGACCGAAAAACTGTTTTTT | CASSPDMATEKLFF
TRBJ1-5 | 15 | . | TRBV30 | . | TGTGCCTGGAGTGACTTAGGACTGAGCAATCAGCCCCAGCATTTT | CAWSDLGLSNQPQHF
TRBJ2-7 | 16 | . | TRBV5-5 | TRBD2 | TGTGCCAGCAGCTCCCTCACGCGGGGGACGGCCTACGAGCAGTACTTC | CASSSLTRGTAYEQYF
TRBJ2-2 | 17 | . | TRBV11-3 | . | TGTGCCAGCAGCCCGAGAAAGGACAGAGGGAACACCGGGGAGCTGTTTTTT | CASSPRKDRGNTGELFF
TRBJ1-5 | 14 | . | TRBV4-1 | . | TGCGCCAGCAGCCAAGATCTGGGGGTGCAGCCCCAGCATTTT | CASSQDLGVQPQHF
TRBJ2-7 | 11 | . | TRBV6-1 | . | TGTGCCAGCAGTCGAACCTACGAGCAGTACTTC | CASSRTYEQYF
TRBJ2-7 | 15 | . | TRBV18 | TRBD1 | TGTGCCAGCTCACCACCGTGGGACAGGGATACGGAGCAGTACTTC | CASSPPWDRDTEQYF
TRBJ2-3 | 14 | once | TRBV5-4 | . | TGTGCCAGCAGCTTTTCCTCGGGCACAGATACGCAGTATTTT | CASSFSSGTDTQYF
TRBJ2-7 | 14 | . | TRBV11-3 | TRBD1 | TGTGCCAGCAGCTTAGGACAGGGGTCCAACGAGCAGTACTTC | CASSLGQGSNEQYF
TRBJ2-4 | 17 | . | TRBV18 | TRBD1 | TGTGCCAGTTCGCCGGGACAGGGGGCTCTAGCCAAAAACATTCAGTACTTC | CASSPGQGALAKNIQYF
TRBJ1-2 | 16 | . | TRBV4-2 | TRBD1 | TGTGCCAGCAGCCCTCCCCGGGACAGGATTAACTATGGCTACACCTTC | CASSPPRDRINYGYTF
TRBJ2-5 | 13 | . | TRBV7-3 | . | TGTGCCAGCAGCTTAAAGGCAGAAGAGACCCAGTACTTC | CASSLKAEETQYF
TRBJ1-1 | 15 | . | TRBV10-3 | . | TGTGCCATCAGTGATCCGGGACGGATGCACACTGAAGCTTTCTTT | CAISDPGRMHTEAFF
TRBJ1-1 | 12 | once | TRBV7-9 | TRBD1 | TGTGCCAGCAGTCAGACAGGGATTGAAGCTTTCTTT | CASSQTGIEAFF
TRBJ1-5 | 14 | . | TRBV28 | . | TGTGCCAGCAGTTTAGCGGTGAGCAATCAGCCCCAGCATTTT | CASSLAVSNQPQHF
TRBJ1-6 | 16 | . | TRBV6-5 | . | TGTGCCAGCAGTTATCAACAGGGTCGTGACGGTTCACCCCTCCACTTT | CASSYQQGRDGSPLHF
TRBJ2-1 | 14 | . | TRBV6-1 | TRBD1 | TGTGCCAGCAGTGAAGGGACAGGACGTAATGAGCAGTTCTTC | CASSEGTGRNEQFF
TRBJ2-7 | 17 | . | TRBV11-2 | . | TGTGCCAGCAGCCTAACCATCTCGACGGGTTTTGATTACGAGCAGTACTTC | CASSLTISTGFDYEQYF
TRBJ1-3 | 15 | . | TRBV7-9 | . | TGTGCCAGCAGCTTAGACGGGGTTTCTGGAAACACCATATATTTT | CASSLDGVSGNTIYF
TRBJ1-1 | 14 | . | TRBV6-5 | . | TGTGCCAGCCAGGGATCCCAGGGTTACACTGAAGCTTTCTTT | CASQGSQGYTEAFF
TRBJ2-3 | 16 | . | TRBV18 | TRBD2 | TGTGCCAGCTCACTATGGACTAGCGGGACCACAGATACGCAGTATTTT | CASSLWTSGTTDTQYF
TRBJ2-7 | 12 | few | TRBV18 | . | TGTGCCAGCTCACCAGGGGGCCCCGAGCAGTACTTC | CASSPGGPEQYF
TRBJ2-7 | 14 | . | TRBV19 | . | TGTGCCAGTAGTATAACGGGGGACTCCTACGAGCAGTACTTC | CASSITGDSYEQYF
TRBJ2-1 | 15 | once | TRBV9 | . | TGTGCCAGCAGCCCAGCGAGGGTCGGGGGCAATGAGCAGTTCTTC | CASSPARVGGNEQFF
TRBJ1-6 | 15 | . | TRBV6-6 | TRBD1 | TGTGCCAGCAGTTACTCGACAGGGGCTGGATCACCCCTCCACTTT | CASSYSTGAGSPLHF
TRBJ2-2 | 12 | . | TRBV13 | . | TGTGCCAGCAGTCAAGGTCCCGGGGAGCTGTTTTTT | CASSQGPGELFF
TRBJ2-5 | 17 | . | TRBV5-1 | . | TGCGCCAGCAGCGGGGTTGTGGGACCAGGGGACCAAGAGACCCAGTACTTC | CASSGVVGPGDQETQYF
TRBJ2-2 | 14 | . | TRBV19 | . | TGTGCCAGTAGTATTGGACGGAACACCGGGGAGCTGTTTTTT | CASSIGRNTGELFF
TRBJ1-6 | 19 | . | TRBV7-3 | . | TGTGCCAGCAGCTCCCGTCTAACCCCGGTCCCAGCCTATAATTCACCCCTCCACTTT | CASSSRLTPVPAYNSPLHF
TRBJ2-5 | 17 | . | TRBV5-1 | TRBD2 | TGCGCCAGCAGCCCGTCGCGGGGAGCGGGGGGGACGGAGACCCAGTACTTC | CASSPSRGAGGTETQYF
TRBJ1-3 | 16 | . | TRBV18 | . | TGTGCCAGCTCACTAGGACTGCCGAGCTCTGGAAACACCATATATTTT | CASSLGLPSSGNTIYF